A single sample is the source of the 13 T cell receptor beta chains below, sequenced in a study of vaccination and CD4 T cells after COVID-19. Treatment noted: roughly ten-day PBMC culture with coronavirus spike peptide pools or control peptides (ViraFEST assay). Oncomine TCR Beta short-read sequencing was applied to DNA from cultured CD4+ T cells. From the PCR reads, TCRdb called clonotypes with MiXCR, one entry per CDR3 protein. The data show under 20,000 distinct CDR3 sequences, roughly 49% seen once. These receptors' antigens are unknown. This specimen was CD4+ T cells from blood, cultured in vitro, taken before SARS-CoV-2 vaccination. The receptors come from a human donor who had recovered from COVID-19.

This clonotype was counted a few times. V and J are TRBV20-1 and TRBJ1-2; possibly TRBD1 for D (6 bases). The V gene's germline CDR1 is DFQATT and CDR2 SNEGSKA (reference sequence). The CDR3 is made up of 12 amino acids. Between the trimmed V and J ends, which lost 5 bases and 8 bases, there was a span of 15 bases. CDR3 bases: TGCAGTGCTTTACAGGGACCGGGGGGCTACACCTTC. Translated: CSALQGPGGYTF.

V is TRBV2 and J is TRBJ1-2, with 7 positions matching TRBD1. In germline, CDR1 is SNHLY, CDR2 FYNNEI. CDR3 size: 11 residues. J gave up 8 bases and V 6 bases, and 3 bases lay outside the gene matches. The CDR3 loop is CASSRGEGYTF. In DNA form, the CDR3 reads TGTGCCAGCAGCAGGGGGGAGGGCTACACCTTC. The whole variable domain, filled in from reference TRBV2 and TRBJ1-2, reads EPEVTQTPSHQVTQMGQEVILRCVPISNHLYFYWYRQILGQKVEFLVSFYNNEISEKSEIFDDQFSVERPDGSNFTLKIRSTKLEDSAMYFCASSRGEGYTFGSGTRLTVV.

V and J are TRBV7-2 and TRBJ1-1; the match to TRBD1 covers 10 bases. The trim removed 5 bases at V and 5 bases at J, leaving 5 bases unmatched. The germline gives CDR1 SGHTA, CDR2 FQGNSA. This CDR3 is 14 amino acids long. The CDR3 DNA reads TGTGCCAGCAGCCAAGGACAGGGGGGAACTGAAGCTTTCTTT. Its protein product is CASSQGQGGTEAFF.

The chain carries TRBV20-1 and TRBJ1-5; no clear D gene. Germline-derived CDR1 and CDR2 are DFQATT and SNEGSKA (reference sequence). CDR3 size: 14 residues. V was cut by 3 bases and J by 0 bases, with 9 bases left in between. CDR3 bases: TGCAGTGCTAGGCGACCTTATAGCAATCAGCCCCAGCATTTT. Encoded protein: CSARRPYSNQPQHF.

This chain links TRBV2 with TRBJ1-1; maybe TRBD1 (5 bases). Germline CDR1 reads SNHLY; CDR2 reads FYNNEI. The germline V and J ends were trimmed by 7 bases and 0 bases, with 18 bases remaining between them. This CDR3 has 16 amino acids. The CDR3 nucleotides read TGTGCCAGCAAAGGGACCGTCCCGGAGGTGAACACTGAAGCTTTCTTT. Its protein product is CASKGTVPEVNTEAFF.

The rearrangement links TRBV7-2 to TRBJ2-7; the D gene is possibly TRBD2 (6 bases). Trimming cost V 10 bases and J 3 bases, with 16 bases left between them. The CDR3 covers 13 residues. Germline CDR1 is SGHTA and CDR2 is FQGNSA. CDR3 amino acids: CAKRPGTYYEQYF. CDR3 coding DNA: TGTGCCAAGCGCCCCGGGACTTACTACGAGCAGTACTTC.

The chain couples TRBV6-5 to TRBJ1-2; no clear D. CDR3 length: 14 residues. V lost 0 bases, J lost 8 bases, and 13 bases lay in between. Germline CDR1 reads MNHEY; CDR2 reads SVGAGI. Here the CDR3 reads CASSYSLEGGGYTF. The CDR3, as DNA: TGTGCCAGCAGTTACTCGTTGGAGGGCGGCGGCTACACCTTC.

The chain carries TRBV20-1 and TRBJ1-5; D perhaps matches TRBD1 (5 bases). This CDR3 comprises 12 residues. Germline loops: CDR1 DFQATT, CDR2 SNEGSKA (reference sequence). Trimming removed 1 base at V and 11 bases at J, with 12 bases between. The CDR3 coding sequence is TGCAGTGCTAGAGGGGTCTTACAGGCCCAGCATTTT. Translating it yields CSARGVLQAQHF.

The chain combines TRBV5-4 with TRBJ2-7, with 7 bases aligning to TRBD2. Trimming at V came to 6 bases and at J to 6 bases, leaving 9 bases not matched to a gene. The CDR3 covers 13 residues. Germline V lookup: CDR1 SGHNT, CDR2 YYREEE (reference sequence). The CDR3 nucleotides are TGTGCCAGCACCAAAAGGGAGGGCGGCGAGCAGTACTTC. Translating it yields CASTKREGGEQYF.

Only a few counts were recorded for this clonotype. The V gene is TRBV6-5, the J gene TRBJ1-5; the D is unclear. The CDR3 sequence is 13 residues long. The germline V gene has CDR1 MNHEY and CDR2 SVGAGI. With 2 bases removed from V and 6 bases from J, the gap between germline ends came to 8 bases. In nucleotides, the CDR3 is TGTGCCAGCAGTTACCAAAAAGGTCAGCCCCAGCATTTT. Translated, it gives CASSYQKGQPQHF.

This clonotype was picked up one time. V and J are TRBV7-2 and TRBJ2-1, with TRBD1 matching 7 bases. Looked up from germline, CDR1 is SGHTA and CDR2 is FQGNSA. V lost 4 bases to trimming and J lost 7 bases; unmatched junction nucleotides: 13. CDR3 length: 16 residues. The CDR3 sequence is CASSSTRQGHLNEQFF. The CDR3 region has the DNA TGTGCCAGCAGCTCCACCCGACAGGGCCATCTTAATGAGCAGTTCTTC.

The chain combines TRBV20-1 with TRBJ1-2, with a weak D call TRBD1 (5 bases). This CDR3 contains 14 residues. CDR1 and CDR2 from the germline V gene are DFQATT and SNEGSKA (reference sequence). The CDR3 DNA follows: TGCAGGGCCAACCGGGACTCCTCTAACTATGGCTACACCTTC. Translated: CRANRDSSNYGYTF.

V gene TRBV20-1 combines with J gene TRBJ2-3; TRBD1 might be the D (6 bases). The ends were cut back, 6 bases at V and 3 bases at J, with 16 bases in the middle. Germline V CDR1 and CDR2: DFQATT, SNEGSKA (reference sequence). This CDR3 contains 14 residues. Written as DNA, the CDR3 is TGCAGTGCCGCAACCAGCACAGGGACAGATACGCAGTATTTT. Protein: CSAATSTGTDTQYF.